One and the same sample provided the 27 T cell receptor beta chains below, sequenced in a study of beta chain features in type 1 diabetes. Their specific antigens are unknown. Findings and caveats of the study: Type 1 diabetes patients had moderately but significantly shorter TCRB CDR3s in all four CD4+ subsets.

The study reverse transcribed the entire isolated RNA, so it sequenced expressed TCRB transcripts. Sequenced by immunoSEQ multiplex PCR; TCRdb stores in-frame clones only, minus some. The sample gives some 640,000 clones, about 14% of which show up once; 0.03% to 0.045% is in the top ten. Sequenced material: naive CD4+ T cells from blood. Source of these receptors: a man younger than 35 with type 1 diabetes.

J is TRBJ2-3 and V is TRBV5-1; maybe TRBD2 (5 bases). The CDR3 runs 17 residues. CDR1 SGHRS and CDR2 YFSETQ come from the germline V gene. Trimming removed 0 bases at V and 3 bases at J, with 17 bases between. CDR3 bases: TGCGCCAGCAGCTTGGAGATGGCGGGTTCTACTACAGATACGCAGTATTTT. Translated, it gives CASSLEMAGSTTDTQYF.

This clone was seen a handful of times. The chain joins TRBV30 to TRBJ2-1, with D maybe TRBD1 (5 bases). Germline V CDR1 and CDR2: GTSNPN, SVGIG (reference sequence). Trimming took 3 bases from V and 5 from J, leaving 11 bases between them. The CDR3 spans 13 residues. The CDR3, as DNA: TGTGCCTGGAGACAGGCCAGCCACAATGAGCAGTTCTTC. It yields the protein CAWRQASHNEQFF.

This clone was detected a few times. The CDR3 loop is CASSVGYTIYF. Here the CDR3 DNA reads TGTGCCAGCAGCGTAGGATACACCATATATTTT. V and J are TRBV9 and TRBJ1-3; D is unresolved. V dropped 0 bases and J dropped 8 bases, with 3 bases sitting between them. The CDR3 is made up of 11 amino acids. CDR1 and CDR2 from the germline V gene are SGDLS and YYNGEE.

The CDR3 loop reads CASSLQNSPLHF. In nucleotides, the CDR3 is TGTGCCAGCAGTTTACAGAATTCACCCCTCCACTTT. The chain links TRBV27 to TRBJ1-6; no clear D. V was trimmed by 2 bases and J by 7 bases, leaving 3 bases between them. The V gene's germline CDR1 is MNHEY and CDR2 SMNVEV (reference sequence). This CDR3 contains 12 residues.

The chain links TRBV4-1 to TRBJ2-2; D not certain. Germline lookup yields CDR1 MGHRA and CDR2 YSYEKL. The CDR3 loop spans 13 amino acids. Trimming shortened V by 0 bases and J by 5 bases, and 4 bases separated the two germline ends. CDR3 sequence (DNA): TGCGCCAGCAGCCAAGATTTAACCGGGGAGCTGTTTTTT. Protein sequence: CASSQDLTGELFF.

The sample holds a few counts of this clone. The chain employs TRBV4-1 and TRBJ2-1, with a weak D call TRBD2 (5 bases). This CDR3 comprises 13 residues. The germline V and J ends were trimmed by 4 bases and 8 bases, with 12 bases remaining between them. CDR1 is MGHRA and CDR2 is YSYEKL in the germline V gene. The CDR3 DNA reads as TGCGCCAGCAGCCCGGGCCCGGGGTATGAGCAGTTCTTC. Amino acid sequence: CASSPGPGYEQFF.

The CDR3 reads CASSRGQGGTYEQYF. The CDR3 DNA reads as TGTGCCAGCAGCCGCGGCCAGGGGGGGACCTACGAGCAGTACTTC. The chain couples TRBV7-2 to TRBJ2-7; D tentatively fits TRBD1 or TRBD2 (7 bases each). Germline CDR1 and CDR2: SGHTA and FQGNSA. CDR3 length: 15 amino acids. V was trimmed by 5 bases and J by 2 bases, leaving 16 bases between them.

The rearrangement joins TRBV4-1 to TRBJ2-5; no clear D gene. V was pared by 0 bases and J by 4 bases, with 9 bases between. CDR1 is MGHRA and CDR2 is YSYEKL in the germline V gene. The CDR3 spans 14 residues. The CDR3: CASSQDRARETQYF. In nucleotides, the CDR3 is TGCGCCAGCAGCCAAGATCGAGCCCGAGAGACCCAGTACTTC.

This clone was seen more than once but under ten times. The rearrangement uses TRBV27 and TRBJ1-2; perhaps TRBD1 as D (6 bases). This CDR3 has 14 residues. Germline V gives CDR1 MNHEY, CDR2 SMNVEV (reference sequence). Between the trimmed V and J ends, which lost 0 bases and 8 bases, there was a span of 13 bases. Written as DNA, the CDR3 is TGTGCCAGCAGTTTATCCAGGATGGGGGGCGGCTACACCTTC. The encoded protein is CASSLSRMGGGYTF.

This clone was observed a handful of times. This sequence joins TRBV4-1 and TRBJ1-2; unclear D gene. This CDR3 contains 16 residues. CDR1 is MGHRA and CDR2 is YSYEKL in the germline V gene. V shed 0 bases and J shed 4 bases, with 15 bases lying between them. The CDR3 protein is CASSQDARSPGYGYTF. The CDR3 DNA is TGCGCCAGCAGCCAAGATGCAAGGTCCCCCGGCTATGGCTACACCTTC.

The V and J genes are TRBV28 and TRBJ1-2; 9 bases are shared with TRBD1. The trim removed 3 bases at V and 7 bases at J, leaving 6 bases unmatched. CDR3 length: 14 residues. In germline, CDR1 is MDHEN, CDR2 SYDVKM. The chain's CDR3 is CASSLLGQGSGYTF. CDR3 coding DNA: TGTGCCAGCAGTTTGCTGGGACAGGGAAGTGGCTACACCTTC.

This sequence joins TRBV30 and TRBJ2-7; 11 bases are shared with TRBD2. The J segment lost 3 bases and the V segment lost 1 base, leaving 2 bases of the junction unmatched. CDR3 length: 14 residues. Per germline, CDR1 GTSNPN and CDR2 SVGIG (reference sequence). CDR3 sequence reads: CAWSGTSGRYEQYF. The CDR3 DNA follows: TGTGCCTGGAGTGGGACTAGCGGGCGCTACGAGCAGTACTTC.

The rearrangement uses TRBV15 and TRBJ2-7; 7 bases agree with TRBD1. J was trimmed by 0 bases and V by 0 bases; bases with no gene match: 5. Germline V gene lookup returns CDR1 LNHNV and CDR2 YYDKDF (reference sequence). The CDR3 has 16 residues. CDR3 sequence (DNA): TGTGCCACCAGCAGAGATCCTACAGGGGCCTCCTACGAGCAGTACTTC. Its protein is CATSRDPTGASYEQYF. Full variable domain (remainder filled in from reference TRBV15 and TRBJ2-7): DAMVIQNPRYQVTQFGKPVTLSCSQTLNHNVMYWYQQKSSQAPKLLFHYYDKDFNNEADTPDNFQSRRPNTSFCFLDIRSPGLGDTAMYLCATSRDPTGASYEQYFGPGTRLTVT.

This chain connects TRBV5-1 to TRBJ2-7; no clear D. The germline V and J ends were trimmed by 0 bases and 6 bases, with 13 bases remaining between them. This CDR3 has 14 amino acids. CDR1 SGHRS and CDR2 YFSETQ come from the germline V gene. In DNA form, the CDR3 reads TGCGCCAGCAGCTTGGACCCCTCGATGGGCGAGCAGTACTTC. The encoded protein is CASSLDPSMGEQYF.

This clone was observed a few times. The chain joins TRBV9 to TRBJ2-3; 10 bases line up with TRBD2. Germline CDR1 and CDR2: SGDLS and YYNGEE. The CDR3 has 16 residues. With V trimmed by 4 bases and J by 0 bases, 5 bases remained unmatched. CDR3 sequence (DNA): TGTGCCAGCAGCACAGGACTAGCGGAGAGCACAGATACGCAGTATTTT. Protein: CASSTGLAESTDTQYF. The full variable domain, rest sourced from reference TRBV9 and TRBJ2-3, is DSGVTQTPKHLITATGQRVTLRCSPRSGDLSVYWYQQSLDQGLQFLIQYYNGEERAKGNILERFSAQQFPDLHSELNLSSLELGDSALYFCASSTGLAESTDTQYFGPGTRLTVL.

The chain links TRBV5-1 to TRBJ2-5; D may be TRBD1 (6 bases). With 0 bases removed from V and 2 bases from J, the gap between germline ends came to 8 bases. The germline V gene encodes CDR1 SGHRS and CDR2 YFSETQ. The CDR3 spans 14 residues. CDR3 region: CASSLGTVQETQYF. CDR3 DNA: TGCGCCAGCAGCTTGGGGACAGTACAAGAGACCCAGTACTTC.

The rearrangement links TRBV6-1 to TRBJ1-5; tentatively, D is TRBD1 (5 bases). The CDR3 extends over 13 amino acids. CDR1 and CDR2 (germline): MNHNS, SASEGT. V shed 2 bases and J shed 7 bases, with 9 bases lying between them. For the CDR3, the DNA is TGTGCCAGCAGTGAAATGAGGGGCCAGCCCCAGCATTTT. It is translated as CASSEMRGQPQHF.

The chain links TRBV5-8 to TRBJ2-1; possible D gene TRBD2, 6 bases. Per the germline V gene, CDR1 is SGHTS and CDR2 is YDEGEE. V lost 9 bases, J lost 2 bases, and 15 bases lay in between. The CDR3 is 14 residues long. The CDR3 is CATTAGRAYNEQFF. DNA for the CDR3: TGTGCCACTACGGCGGGGCGCGCCTACAATGAGCAGTTCTTC.

This chain joins TRBV15 and TRBJ2-7; maybe TRBD2 (5 bases). CDR3 length: 13 amino acids. Per germline, CDR1 LNHNV and CDR2 YYDKDF (reference sequence). The V end was cut by 5 bases, the J end by 1 base, with 9 bases between. As DNA, the CDR3 is TGTGCCACCAGCTCACGAGGGTCCTACGAGCAGTACTTC. Translation: CATSSRGSYEQYF.

The rearrangement joins TRBV7-2 to TRBJ1-5, with 7 nucleotides matching TRBD1. CDR3 length equals 15 residues. With 2 bases clipped from V and 5 bases from J, the junction kept 6 bases outside the gene matches. Germline V gives CDR1 SGHTA, CDR2 FQGNSA. The CDR3 sequence is CASSLRRQGDQPQHF. DNA for the CDR3: TGTGCCAGCAGCTTAAGGCGGCAGGGGGATCAGCCCCAGCATTTT.

This clone was seen only a few times. This chain connects TRBV29-1 to TRBJ1-2; 11 bases align to TRBD1. The CDR3 loop spans 14 amino acids. Germline CDR1 reads SQVTM; CDR2 reads ANQGSEA. V lost 4 bases, J lost 4 bases, and 5 bases stayed unmatched. The CDR3 region has the DNA TGCAGCGTTGGGGACAGGGGGGTGACCTATGGCTACACCTTC. This encodes CSVGDRGVTYGYTF.

The CDR3 reads CASRRSGQRYEQYF. CDR3 DNA sequence: TGTGCCAGCAGGCGCTCGGGACAGCGCTACGAGCAGTACTTC. The rearrangement joins TRBV28 to TRBJ2-7, with 7 bases identical to TRBD1. Trimming took 6 bases from V and 3 from J; bases not matched to a gene: 8. CDR1 is MDHEN, CDR2 SYDVKM, per germline. The CDR3 consists of 14 residues.

This clone was detected a few times. The rearrangement links TRBV28 to TRBJ1-1; D is ambiguous. Germline V gene sequence: CDR1 MDHEN, CDR2 SYDVKM. This CDR3 spans 12 amino acids. Between the trimmed V and J ends, which lost 7 bases and 4 bases, there was a span of 10 bases. The CDR3 sequence is CASIEGGTEAFF. The CDR3 DNA reads as TGTGCCAGCATTGAGGGTGGCACTGAAGCTTTCTTT.

The gene calls are TRBV2 and TRBJ2-1; maybe TRBD2 (5 bases). Germline values: CDR1 SNHLY, CDR2 FYNNEI. The CDR3 runs to 11 residues. The ends were cut back, 6 bases at V and 9 bases at J, with 9 bases in the middle. Written as DNA, the CDR3 is TGTGCCAGCAGAACCCGGGGTGAGCAGTTCTTC. Its protein is CASRTRGEQFF. The variable domain in full, with the rest retrieved from reference TRBV2 and TRBJ2-1, is EPEVTQTPSHQVTQMGQEVILRCVPISNHLYFYWYRQILGQKVEFLVSFYNNEISEKSEIFDDQFSVERPDGSNFTLKIRSTKLEDSAMYFCASRTRGEQFFGPGTRLTVL.

This clone was detected only a few times. V is TRBV6-5 and J is TRBJ2-5; tentative D call: TRBD2 (6 bases). This CDR3 spans 14 amino acids. V was shortened by 2 bases and J by 4 bases, with 11 bases between the two germline ends. From germline, CDR1 is MNHEY and CDR2 SVGAGI. In DNA form, the CDR3 reads TGTGCCAGCAGTTACCCGTGGGGAGGAGAGACCCAGTACTTC. Residues: CASSYPWGGETQYF.

The chain joins TRBV5-1 to TRBJ2-7; maybe TRBD2 (5 bases). Germline lookup yields CDR1 SGHRS and CDR2 YFSETQ. The CDR3 contains 15 residues. Trimming stripped 4 bases from V and 0 bases from J, with 14 bases between. The CDR3 sequence: CASSVTTRDSYEQYF. CDR3 DNA sequence: TGCGCCAGCAGCGTTACGACCCGGGACTCCTACGAGCAGTACTTC.

The chain links TRBV6-4 to TRBJ2-6; TRBD1 or TRBD2 may be the D gene (5 bases each). V lost 5 bases to trimming and J lost 1 base, with 9 bases between them. The CDR3 is 15 residues long. Germline assignment: CDR1 MRHNA and CDR2 SNTAGT. The CDR3 sequence is CASSPWGSGANVLTF. For the CDR3, the DNA is TGTGCCAGCAGTCCCTGGGGGTCTGGGGCCAACGTCCTGACTTTC.